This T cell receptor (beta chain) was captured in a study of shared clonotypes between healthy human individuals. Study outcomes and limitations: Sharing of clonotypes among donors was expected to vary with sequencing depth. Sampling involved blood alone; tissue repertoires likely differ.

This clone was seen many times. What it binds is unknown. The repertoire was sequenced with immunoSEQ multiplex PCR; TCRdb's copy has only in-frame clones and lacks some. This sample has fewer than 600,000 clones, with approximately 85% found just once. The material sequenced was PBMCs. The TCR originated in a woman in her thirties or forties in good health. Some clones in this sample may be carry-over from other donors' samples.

This CDR3 reads CASSLTGGLGTEAFF. The CDR3 bases are TGTGCCAGCAGCTTGACAGGGGGCTTGGGCACTGAAGCTTTCTTT. The chain couples TRBV5-4 to TRBJ1-1; 9 bases map to TRBD1. The CDR3 is made up of 15 amino acids. With 1 base clipped from V and 4 bases from J, the junction kept 5 bases outside the gene matches. Germline lookup yields CDR1 SGHNT and CDR2 YYREEE (reference sequence).